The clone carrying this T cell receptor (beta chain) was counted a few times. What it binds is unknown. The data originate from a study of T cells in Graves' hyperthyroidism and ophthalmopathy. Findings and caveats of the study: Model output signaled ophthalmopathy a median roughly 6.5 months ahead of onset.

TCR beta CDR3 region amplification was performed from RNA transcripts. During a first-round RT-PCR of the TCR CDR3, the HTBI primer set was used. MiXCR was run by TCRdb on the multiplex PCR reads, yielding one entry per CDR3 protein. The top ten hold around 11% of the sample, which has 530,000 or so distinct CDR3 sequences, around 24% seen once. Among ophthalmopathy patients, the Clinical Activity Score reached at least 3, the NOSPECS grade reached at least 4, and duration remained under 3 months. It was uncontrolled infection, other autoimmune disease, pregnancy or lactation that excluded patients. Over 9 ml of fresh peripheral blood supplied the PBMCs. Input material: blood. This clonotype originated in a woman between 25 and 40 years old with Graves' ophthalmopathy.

CDR3 amino acids: CASSPAIAGTETQYF. The CDR3 DNA follows: TGTGCCAGCAGCCCTGCTATAGCAGGAACAGAGACCCAGTACTTC. This chain joins TRBV12-3 or TRBV12-4 and TRBJ2-5; no definite D call. This CDR3 region has 15 residues. V was clipped by 6 bases and J by 4 bases, with 18 bases between them.